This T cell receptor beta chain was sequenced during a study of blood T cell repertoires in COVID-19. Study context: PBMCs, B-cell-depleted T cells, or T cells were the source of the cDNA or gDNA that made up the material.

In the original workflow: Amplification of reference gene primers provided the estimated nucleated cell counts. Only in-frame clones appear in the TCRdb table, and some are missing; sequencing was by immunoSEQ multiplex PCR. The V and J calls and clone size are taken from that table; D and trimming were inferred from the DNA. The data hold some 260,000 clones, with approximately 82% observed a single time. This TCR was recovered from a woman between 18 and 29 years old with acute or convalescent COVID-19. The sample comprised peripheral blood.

CDR3 bases: TGCGCCAGCAGCCATTATCTGACAGCAAATCAGCCCCAGCATTTT. It translates to CASSHYLTANQPQHF. This chain connects TRBV4-3 to TRBJ1-5; D perhaps matches TRBD1 (5 bases). The CDR3 has 15 amino acids. Trimming took 3 bases from V and 4 from J, leaving 13 bases between them. CDR1 and CDR2 from the germline V gene are LGHNA and YSLEER.